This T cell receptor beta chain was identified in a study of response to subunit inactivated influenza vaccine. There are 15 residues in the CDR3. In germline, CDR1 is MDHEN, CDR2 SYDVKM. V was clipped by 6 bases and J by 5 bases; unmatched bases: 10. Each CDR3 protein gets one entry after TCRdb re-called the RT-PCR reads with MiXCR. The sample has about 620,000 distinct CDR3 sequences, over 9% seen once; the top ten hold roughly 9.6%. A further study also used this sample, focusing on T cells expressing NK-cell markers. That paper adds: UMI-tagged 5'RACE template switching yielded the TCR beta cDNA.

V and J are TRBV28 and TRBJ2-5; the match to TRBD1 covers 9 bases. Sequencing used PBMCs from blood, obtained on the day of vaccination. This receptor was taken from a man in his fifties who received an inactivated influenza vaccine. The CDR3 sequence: CASSTYLGTGETQYF. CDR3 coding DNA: TGTGCCAGCAGCACCTACCTCGGGACAGGGGAGACCCAGTACTTC.